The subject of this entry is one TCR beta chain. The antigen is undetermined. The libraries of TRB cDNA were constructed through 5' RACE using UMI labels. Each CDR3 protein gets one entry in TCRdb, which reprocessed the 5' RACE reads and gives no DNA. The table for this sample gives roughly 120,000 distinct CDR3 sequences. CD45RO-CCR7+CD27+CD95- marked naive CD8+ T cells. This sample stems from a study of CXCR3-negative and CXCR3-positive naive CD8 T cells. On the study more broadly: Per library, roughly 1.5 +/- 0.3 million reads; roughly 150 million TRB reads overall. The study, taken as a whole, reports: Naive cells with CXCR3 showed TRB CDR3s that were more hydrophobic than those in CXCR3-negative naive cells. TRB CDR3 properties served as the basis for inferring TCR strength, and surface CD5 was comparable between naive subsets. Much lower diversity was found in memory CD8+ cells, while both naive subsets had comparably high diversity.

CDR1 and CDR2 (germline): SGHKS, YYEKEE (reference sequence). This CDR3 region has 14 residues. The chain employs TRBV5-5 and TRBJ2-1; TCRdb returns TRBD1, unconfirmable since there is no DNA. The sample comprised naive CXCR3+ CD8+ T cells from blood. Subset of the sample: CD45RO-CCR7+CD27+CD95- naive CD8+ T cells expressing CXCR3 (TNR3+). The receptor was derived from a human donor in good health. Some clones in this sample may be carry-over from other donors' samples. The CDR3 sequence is CASKIAGTGDEQFF.